This entry describes one TCR beta chain. It lacks a known antigen. Base qualities are not recorded, but no much larger clone differs from it by a single base. Genomic DNA was isolated from the sorted cells so that the TCRbeta CDR3 region could be sequenced. The immunoSEQ Assay was used for sequencing of TCRbeta CDR3 regions. The immuneACCESS repertoire file appears here via TCRdb, limited to in-frame rearrangements. These files lack a portion of the clones; in checked studies, under half of the deficit traces to unresolved V genes, and the cause of the others is not known. This sample holds 45,000 to 60,000 clones; 90% to 95% were observed only once. The ten largest clonotypes hold 10% to 15% of the sample. The trial excluded patients who had a history of autoimmune disease or were on systemic immunosuppression. Peripheral blood for TCR sequencing was collected from all dose cohorts at baseline, on cycle 4 day 1, and on cycle 7 day 1. The samples were taken from a phase I, first-in-human, multicenter, open-label dose-escalation trial of ivuxolimab. Adults with locally advanced or metastatic melanoma, renal cell carcinoma, hepatocellular carcinoma or head and neck squamous cell carcinoma were enrolled in the trial. Before TCR sequencing, CD4+ T cells and CD8+ T cells from peripheral blood were sorted into separate populations.

These data come from a study of OX40 agonist ivuxolimab in advanced cancers. About the study as a whole: Ivuxolimab, which targeted the costimulatory receptor OX40 (CD134), was an agonistic, fully human IgG2 monoclonal antibody. The monotherapy dose-escalation portion (N of about 50 patients) of the phase I ivuxolimab trial is reported in the paper. Prior anti-PD-1, anti-PD-L1 or anti-CTLA-4 therapy was permitted, and about two fifths of dose-escalation patients had received checkpoint inhibitors. Partial responses were achieved by three dose-escalation patients, of whom one had hepatocellular carcinoma and two had cutaneous melanoma. Peripheral TCRbeta sequencing aimed to test whether ivuxolimab altered TCR sequence diversity and caused clonal T-cell expansion. Intravenous ivuxolimab was administered to patients every 2 weeks at six dose levels: 0.01, 0.1, 0.3, 1.5, 3 and 10 mg/kg. In the dose-escalation cohort, around four fifths of patients were male, and the mean age was approximately 60 years, with a range of 23 to 79. Of the roughly 54 dose-escalation patients, hepatocellular carcinoma was present in some 19, melanoma in about 15, renal cell carcinoma in 9 and head and neck cancer in 9. Findings and caveats that apply to the study as a whole: After ivuxolimab, CD8+ T cells had more expanded clones than CD4+ T cells on average. Clonal expansion of both CD4+ and CD8+ blood T cells was observed from baseline to week 6 at doses 0.1 to 3.0 mg/kg. In the 0.1-3.0 mg/kg groups, partial responders were among the patients with the lowest normalized peripheral clonal expansion, particularly in CD8+ T cells. The antigen specificity of the peripheral T cells that underwent clonal expansion was not determined. Low levels of normalized T-cell clonal expansion were also seen in some patients who did not respond.

Taken from cysteine to phenylalanine, the CDR3 has 14 residues. The sequence is cut down to CDR3 DNA, 42 bases in frame from base 1. The germline ends are 15 bases apart after V is trimmed by 6 bases and J by 3 bases. For CDR1 and CDR2, the germline V gene lists WSHSY and SAAADI. The chain is assembled from TRBV10-2 and TRBJ2-7, with the D gene too uncertain to name. This TCR came from an adult with an advanced solid tumor such as melanoma, head and neck, liver or kidney cancer. Sequencing used CD4+ or CD8+ T cells sorted from blood, obtained in a trial of the OX40 agonist ivuxolimab. The sequence in DNA is TGCGCCAGCAGGGACGGCCTGAGCTACTACGAGCAGTACTTC. This yields the protein CASRDGLSYYEQYF.